This TCR beta chain was sequenced for a study of control samples from healthy donors and cancer patients. The germline V gene has CDR1 SGDLS and CDR2 YYNGEE. The CDR3 is made up of 15 amino acids. Trimming took 4 bases from V and 0 from J, leaving 11 bases between them. Profiled with immunoSEQ multiplex PCR; TCRdb holds only in-frame clones, not every one. The repertoire holds some 120,000 clones, with around 93% as singletons. The sample comprised blood. V gene TRBV9 combines with J gene TRBJ1-3; D unclear. This receptor was obtained from a man younger than 35 in good health. The CDR3 sequence: CASSPRHNSGNTIYF. DNA for the CDR3: TGTGCCAGCAGCCCACGACATAACTCTGGAAACACCATATATTTT.